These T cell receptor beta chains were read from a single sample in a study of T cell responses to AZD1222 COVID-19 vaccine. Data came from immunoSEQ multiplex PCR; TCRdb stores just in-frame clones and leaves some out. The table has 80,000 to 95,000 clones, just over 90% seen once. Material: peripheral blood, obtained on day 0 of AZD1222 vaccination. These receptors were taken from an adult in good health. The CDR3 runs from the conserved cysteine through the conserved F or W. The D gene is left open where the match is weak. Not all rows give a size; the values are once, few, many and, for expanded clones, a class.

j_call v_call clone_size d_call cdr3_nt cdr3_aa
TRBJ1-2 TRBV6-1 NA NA TGTGCCAGCAGTGAAGGCTATGGCTACACCTTC CASSEGYGYTF
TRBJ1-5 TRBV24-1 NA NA TGTGCCACCAGTGATTGGTCTGCTGAGGGGCCCCAGCATTTT CATSDWSAEGPQHF
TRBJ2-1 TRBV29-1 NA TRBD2 TGCAGCGGTTTAGCGGGAGAGCTACACTACAATGAGCAGTTCTTC CSGLAGELHYNEQFF
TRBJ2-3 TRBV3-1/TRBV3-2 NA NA TGTGCCAGCAGCCCCTCGGCCCCCACAGATACGCAGTATTTT CASSPSAPTDTQYF
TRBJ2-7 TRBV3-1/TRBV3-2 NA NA TGTGCCAGCAGCCTCCGGGGGGCAGGGGGCTACGAGCAGTACTTC CASSLRGAGGYEQYF
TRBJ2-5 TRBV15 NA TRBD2 TGTGCCACCAGCAGAGATTCCCCTAGCGGGATCTACGAGGAGACCCAGTACTTC CATSRDSPSGIYEETQYF
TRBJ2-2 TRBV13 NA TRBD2 TGTGCCAGCAGCACTCGTAGCGGGAGGGCCGAGAACACCGGGGAGCTGTTTTTT CASSTRSGRAENTGELFF
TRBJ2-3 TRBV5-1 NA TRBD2 TGCGCCAGCAGCGCGGGCCTATCGACTAGCGGGGGCGTCGGCTCGCAGTATTTT CASSAGLSTSGGVGSQYF
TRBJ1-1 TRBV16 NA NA TGTGCCAGCAGCCAACAGGGGTTTGGCACTGAAGCTTTCTTT CASSQQGFGTEAFF
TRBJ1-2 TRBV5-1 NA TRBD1 TGCGCCAGCAGCTTGGCTACAGGGGCAGGGGTTAACTATGGCTACACCTTC CASSLATGAGVNYGYTF
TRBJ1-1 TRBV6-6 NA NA TGTGCCAGCAGTGCCAGCACAGCGAACACTGAAGCTTTCTTT CASSASTANTEAFF
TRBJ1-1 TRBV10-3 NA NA TGTGCCATCCGCCGTAGCGCCACAAGGATGGATGAAGCTTTCTTT CAIRRSATRMDEAFF
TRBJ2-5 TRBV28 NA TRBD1 TGTGCCAGCAGTTCCTCTCGCCGGGACAGGGGACAAGAGACCCAGTACTTC CASSSSRRDRGQETQYF
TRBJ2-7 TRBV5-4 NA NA TGTGCCAGCAGCTCCGAGACCCAGCAGTACTTC CASSSETQQYF
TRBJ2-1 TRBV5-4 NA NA TGTGCCAGCAGCTTGGACCAAAGCTCCTACAATGAGCAGTTCTTC CASSLDQSSYNEQFF
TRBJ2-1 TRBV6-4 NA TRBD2 TGTGCCAGCAGTGAGACTAGCGGCAATGAGCAGTTCTTC CASSETSGNEQFF
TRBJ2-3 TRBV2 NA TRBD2 TGTGCCAGCAGTGAAACTAGCGGGAGCACAGATACGCAGTATTTT CASSETSGSTDTQYF
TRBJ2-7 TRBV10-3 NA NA TGTGCCATCAGTGGATCAGGGGTTCTGTACGAGCAGTACTTC CAISGSGVLYEQYF
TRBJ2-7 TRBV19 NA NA TGTGCCAGTACTAACCGGAGTCGGTCCTACGAGCAGTACTTC CASTNRSRSYEQYF
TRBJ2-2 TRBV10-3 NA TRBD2 TGTGCCATCAGTGAGTCGGTAAATAGCGGGAGTTCTAGGACCGGGGAGCTGTTTTTT CAISESVNSGSSRTGELFF
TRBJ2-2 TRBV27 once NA TGTGCCAGCAGTTTATCTATGACGGGGGAGCTGTTTTTT CASSLSMTGELFF
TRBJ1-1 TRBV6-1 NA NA TGTGCCAGCAGTGAAGTCCAGCTTACTGAAGCTTTCTTT CASSEVQLTEAFF
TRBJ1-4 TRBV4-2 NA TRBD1 TGTGCCAGCAGCCAGAGTCACAGGGGCACTAATGAAAAACTGTTTTTT CASSQSHRGTNEKLFF
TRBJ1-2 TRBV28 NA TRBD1 TGTGCCAGCCATAAGACAGGGGGCAGCGGCTACACCTTC CASHKTGGSGYTF
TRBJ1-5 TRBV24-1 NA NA TGTGCCACCAGTAAAAGACAGGCGGATCAGCCCCAGCATTTT CATSKRQADQPQHF
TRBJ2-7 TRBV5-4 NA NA TGTGCCAGCAGCCCGGGGTCCGGCTACGAGCAGTACTTC CASSPGSGYEQYF